The 19 T cell receptor beta chains reported below all come from one sample, sequenced in a study of T cell responses to AZD1222 COVID-19 vaccine. Here immunoSEQ multiplex PCR was the method, and the copy in TCRdb shows in-frame clones only, minus some. The sample lists about 120,000 clones, 85% to 90% occurring once. Specimen: peripheral blood, collected on day 0 of AZD1222 vaccination. These receptors were collected from an adult in good health.

The J gene is TRBJ2-2, the V gene TRBV10-3; possibly TRBD1 for D (6 bases). The CDR3 consists of 15 residues. Trimming took off 11 bases at V and 1 base at J, with 17 bases between the two ends. Germline-derived CDR1 and CDR2 are ENHRY and SYGVKD. The CDR3 DNA reads as TGTGCCGTCTATTCCGGACAGAAGAACACCGGGGAGCTGTTTTTT. This sequence encodes CAVYSGQKNTGELFF.

This clone has more than one count but fewer than ten. The chain carries TRBV7-2 and TRBJ2-7, with D hard to call. The CDR3 sequence is 13 residues long. Germline V gene sequence: CDR1 SGHTA, CDR2 FQGNSA. Deletions cut 3 bases from V and 2 bases from J, with 8 bases between. The CDR3 protein is CASSLQVPYEQYF. For the CDR3, the DNA is TGTGCCAGCAGCTTGCAGGTCCCCTACGAGCAGTACTTC. The variable domain in full, completed from reference TRBV7-2 and TRBJ2-7, reads GAGVSQSPSNKVTEKGKDVELRCDPISGHTALYWYRQSLGQGLEFLIYFQGNSAPDKSGLPSDRFSAERTGGSVSTLTIQRTQQEDSAVYLCASSLQVPYEQYFGPGTRLTVT.

This clone has just one count. The rearrangement uses TRBV6-4 and TRBJ2-2, with 10 nucleotides matching TRBD2. The V and J ends lost 6 bases and 1 base, in that order; junction bases with no gene match: 8. CDR3 length: 17 amino acids. Germline CDR1 is MRHNA and CDR2 is SNTAGT. CDR3 nucleotides: TGTGCCAGCAGAAGGCTAGCGGGAGCAAAGAACACCGGGGAGCTGTTTTTT. It codes for CASRRLAGAKNTGELFF.

This sequence joins TRBV6-2 or TRBV6-3 and TRBJ2-7, with a tentative D call TRBD2 (5 bases). CDR1 MNHEY and CDR2 SVGEGT come from the germline V gene. CDR3 size: 13 residues. V was clipped by 4 bases and J by 0 bases, with 7 bases between them. The CDR3 sequence: CASSFSVSYEQYF. In DNA form, the CDR3 reads TGTGCCAGCAGTTTTAGCGTCTCCTACGAGCAGTACTTC.

The chain couples TRBV19 to TRBJ1-1, with unresolved D. The length of the CDR3 is 11 residues. CDR1 is LNHDA, CDR2 SQIVND, per germline (reference sequence). Trimming removed 7 bases at V and 6 bases at J, with 9 bases between. As DNA, the CDR3 is TGTGCCAGTACCCAGGCGGCTGAAGCTTTCTTT. Amino acids: CASTQAAEAFF.

The gene calls are TRBV30 and TRBJ1-1; D is perhaps TRBD1 (5 bases). Trimming removed 3 bases from V and 1 base from J, with 15 bases in between. This CDR3 has 15 residues. Germline V gene lookup returns CDR1 GTSNPN and CDR2 SVGIG (reference sequence). CDR3 loop: CAWSRGYGGNTEAFF. The CDR3 DNA sequence: TGTGCCTGGAGCCGCGGCTATGGGGGGAACACTGAAGCTTTCTTT.

A note on this clone: The sample carries other DNA sequences with the same CDR3. V usage is TRBV18 and J usage is TRBJ2-1; D possibly corresponds to TRBD2 (6 bases). This CDR3 region has 13 residues. V lost 0 bases and J lost 8, with 8 bases in between. Germline loops: CDR1 KGHSH, CDR2 LQKENI. The CDR3 DNA reads TGTGCCAGCTCACCACCGGGAGGCTATGAGCAGTTCTTC. Protein product: CASSPPGGYEQFF.

This clone was observed a few times. The V gene is TRBV2, the J gene TRBJ1-2, with D hard to call. Deletions cut 6 bases from V and 4 bases from J, with 18 bases between. The CDR3 extends over 15 amino acids. Germline lookup yields CDR1 SNHLY and CDR2 FYNNEI. The CDR3 spells CASSPRAQSPYGYTF. CDR3 bases: TGTGCCAGCAGCCCCCGGGCCCAAAGCCCCTATGGCTACACCTTC.

The chain joins TRBV21-1 to TRBJ1-5. TRBV21-1 has pseudogene status. This CDR3 is built from 16 residues. The CDR3 reads CASSKGSTGYGQPQHF. In DNA, the CDR3 is TGTGCCAGCAGCAAAGGGAGTACGGGTTACGGTCAGCCCCAGCATTTT.

This clone occurred once. V gene TRBV5-1 combines with J gene TRBJ2-1, with 9 bases aligning to TRBD2. Trimming cost V 4 bases and J 6 bases; bases outside gene matches: 11. Per germline, CDR1 SGHRS and CDR2 YFSETQ. This CDR3 contains 16 residues. The CDR3 sequence: CASSASSGIGINEQFF. The CDR3 bases are TGCGCCAGCAGCGCATCTAGCGGGATTGGTATCAATGAGCAGTTCTTC.

The rearrangement links TRBV5-1 to TRBJ1-2; D uncertain. Germline CDR1 is SGHRS and CDR2 is YFSETQ. V was shortened by 2 bases and J by 4 bases, with 12 bases between the two germline ends. This CDR3 region has 14 residues. The chain's CDR3 is CASSFTGASYGYTF. The CDR3 nucleotides are TGCGCCAGCAGCTTTACGGGCGCCAGCTATGGCTACACCTTC. Using reference TRBV5-1 and TRBJ1-2 for the parts outside the CDR3, the full variable domain is KAGVTQTPRYLIKTRGQQVTLSCSPISGHRSVSWYQQTPGQGLQFLFEYFSETQRNKGNFPGRFSGRQFSNSRSEMNVSTLELGDSALYLCASSFTGASYGYTFGSGTRLTVV.

The rearrangement links TRBV18 to TRBJ1-5, with D unclear. This CDR3 has 15 residues. V was pared by 6 bases and J by 5 bases, with 17 bases between. Germline CDR1 KGHSH, CDR2 LQKENI. In nucleotides, the CDR3 is TGTGCCAGCTCGAGTCGGGAGAAGAGCTATCAGCCCCAGCATTTT. Translation: CASSSREKSYQPQHF.

The J gene is TRBJ1-5, the V gene TRBV7-2; D is unclear. V was shortened by 1 base and J by 7 bases, with 5 bases between the two germline ends. This CDR3 has 12 amino acids. CDR1 SGHTA and CDR2 FQGNSA come from the germline V gene. CDR3 in DNA: TGTGCCAGCAGCTTAGGTGGGCAGCCCCAGCATTTT. It yields the protein CASSLGGQPQHF.

This clone appeared a single time. The rearrangement uses TRBV2 and TRBJ1-6; 8 bases match TRBD1. The CDR3 extends over 16 amino acids. The ends lost 5 bases at V and 6 bases at J; junction bases unmatched: 9. Germline values: CDR1 SNHLY, CDR2 FYNNEI. The DNA of the CDR3 is TGTGCCAGCAGTCCGTGGACAGGGCCGCTTAATTCACCCCTCCACTTT. It translates to CASSPWTGPLNSPLHF.

The rearrangement joins TRBV7-9 to TRBJ2-2, with 9 positions matching TRBD2. The CDR3 runs 15 residues. Trimming at V came to 4 bases and at J to 3 bases, leaving 3 bases not matched to a gene. Germline lookup yields CDR1 SEHNR and CDR2 FQNEAQ (reference sequence). The CDR3 sequence: CASSSQRGDTGELFF. CDR3 DNA: TGTGCCAGCAGCTCACAGCGGGGGGACACCGGGGAGCTGTTTTTT.

The rearrangement links TRBV28 to TRBJ2-7; 8 positions match TRBD2. Losses at the gene ends were 5 bases for V and 7 bases for J; bases not matched to a gene: 13. The CDR3 is 15 amino acids. Germline CDR1 MDHEN, CDR2 SYDVKM. CDR3 nucleotide sequence: TGTGCCAGCAGTCCAGCAGGAGCGGGAGCAATGGAGCAGTACTTC. It specifies CASSPAGAGAMEQYF.

This chain uses TRBV28 with TRBJ2-7; D perhaps matches TRBD1 (6 bases). Germline CDR1 is MDHEN and CDR2 is SYDVKM. Between the trimmed V and J ends, which lost 2 bases and 2 bases, there was a span of 13 bases. CDR3 size: 15 residues. CDR3: CASSLKGDRTYEQYF. The CDR3 DNA reads as TGTGCCAGCAGTTTAAAGGGCGACAGGACCTACGAGCAGTACTTC.

The rearrangement joins TRBV2 to TRBJ1-1; maybe TRBD1 (5 bases). CDR1 is SNHLY and CDR2 is FYNNEI in the germline V gene. The CDR3 loop spans 12 amino acids. Between the trimmed V and J ends, which lost 2 bases and 9 bases, there was a span of 10 bases. In DNA, the CDR3 is TGTGCCAGCAGTGAAAACAGGCAAAAAGCTTTCTTT. Protein product: CASSENRQKAFF.

The gene calls are TRBV27 and TRBJ2-7, with no clear D. The V end was cut by 2 bases, the J end by 3 bases, with 14 bases between. Germline V gene sequence: CDR1 MNHEY, CDR2 SMNVEV (reference sequence). The CDR3 is 15 amino acids. This CDR3 is CASSLSTLELYEQYF. DNA for the CDR3: TGTGCCAGCAGTTTAAGCACTCTGGAACTCTACGAGCAGTACTTC.